The source of this TCR beta chain is a study of Graves' ophthalmopathy and Graves' hyperthyroidism. The study amplified TCR beta CDR3 regions using RNA transcripts. Second-round multiplex PCR followed a first-round RT-PCR using HTBI primers. TCRdb analysed the multiplex PCR reads with MiXCR anew, one entry per CDR3 protein. The sample has around 600,000 distinct CDR3 sequences, roughly 41% seen once. The ends were cut back, 3 bases at V and 1 base at J, with 7 bases in the middle. From germline, CDR1 is LNHNV and CDR2 YYDKDF (reference sequence). The CDR3 is 14 residues long. Ophthalmopathy was moderately-to-severely active, CAS at least 3, NOSPECS at least 4, lasting under 3 months.

The sequencing sample was made of peripheral blood. The chain is built from TRBV15 and TRBJ1-5; D unclear. This TCR derives from an adult man with Graves' ophthalmopathy. The CDR3 protein is CATSSSASNQPQHF. The DNA of the CDR3 is TGTGCCACCAGCAGCTCAGCCAGCAATCAGCCCCAGCATTTT.